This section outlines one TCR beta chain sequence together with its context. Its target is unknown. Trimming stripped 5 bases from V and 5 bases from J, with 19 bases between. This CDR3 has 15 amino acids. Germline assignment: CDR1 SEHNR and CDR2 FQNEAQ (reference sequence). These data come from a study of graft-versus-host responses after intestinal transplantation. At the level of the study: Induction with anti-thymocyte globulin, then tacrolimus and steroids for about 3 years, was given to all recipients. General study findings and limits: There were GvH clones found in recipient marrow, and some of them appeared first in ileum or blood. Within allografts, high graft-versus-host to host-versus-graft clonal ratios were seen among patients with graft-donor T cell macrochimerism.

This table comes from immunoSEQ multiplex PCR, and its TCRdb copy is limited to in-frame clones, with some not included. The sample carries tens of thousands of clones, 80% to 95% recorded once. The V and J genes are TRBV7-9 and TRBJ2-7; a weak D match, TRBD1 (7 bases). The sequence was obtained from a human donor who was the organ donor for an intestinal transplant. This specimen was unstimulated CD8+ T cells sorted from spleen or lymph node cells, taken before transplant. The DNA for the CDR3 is TGTGCCAGCAGCCCCCAGACAGGGAGGTTCAACGAGCAGTACTTC. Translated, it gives CASSPQTGRFNEQYF.